The clone carrying this T cell receptor beta chain showed up many times. Its specificity is unknown. Amplification of the TCR beta CDR3 regions used RNA transcripts (as template). HTBI-primed first-round RT-PCR preceded second-round multiplex PCR. A single record per CDR3 protein comes from TCRdb applying MiXCR to the multiplex PCR reads. The profile shows 300,000 or so distinct CDR3 sequences, 17% of them singletons. This specimen belongs to a study of Graves' ophthalmopathy and Graves' hyperthyroidism. Germline V lookup: CDR1 SGHRS, CDR2 YFSETQ. The CDR3 has 17 amino acids. Trimming left V 0 bases short and J 4 bases short, with 18 bases between. The PBMCs were taken from around 9.1 ml of fresh peripheral blood. Study conclusions and caveats: Most expanded thyroid clonotypes above 0.001 frequency also appeared in blood. The model reached approximately 71% sensitivity and about 72% specificity for predicting ophthalmopathy progression.

The TCR sequence derives from an adult man with Graves' ophthalmopathy. The chain carries TRBV5-1 and TRBJ2-3; D is perhaps TRBD2 (5 bases). The sample was peripheral blood. The CDR3 is CASSLGYGPGGADTQYF. CDR3 DNA sequence: TGCGCCAGCAGCTTGGGATATGGGCCCGGAGGAGCAGATACGCAGTATTTT.